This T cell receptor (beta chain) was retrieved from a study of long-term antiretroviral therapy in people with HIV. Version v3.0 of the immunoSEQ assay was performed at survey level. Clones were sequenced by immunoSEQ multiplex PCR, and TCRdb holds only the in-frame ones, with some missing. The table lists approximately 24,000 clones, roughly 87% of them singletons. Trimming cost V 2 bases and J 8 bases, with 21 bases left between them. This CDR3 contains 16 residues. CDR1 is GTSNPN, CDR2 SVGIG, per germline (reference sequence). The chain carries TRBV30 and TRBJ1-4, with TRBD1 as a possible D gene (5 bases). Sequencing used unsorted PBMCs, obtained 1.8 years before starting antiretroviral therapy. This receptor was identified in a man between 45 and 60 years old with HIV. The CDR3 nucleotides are TGTGCCTGGAGTCAAGGATTGGGGCTCGGGGGGGAAAAACTGTTTTTT. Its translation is CAWSQGLGLGGEKLFF.